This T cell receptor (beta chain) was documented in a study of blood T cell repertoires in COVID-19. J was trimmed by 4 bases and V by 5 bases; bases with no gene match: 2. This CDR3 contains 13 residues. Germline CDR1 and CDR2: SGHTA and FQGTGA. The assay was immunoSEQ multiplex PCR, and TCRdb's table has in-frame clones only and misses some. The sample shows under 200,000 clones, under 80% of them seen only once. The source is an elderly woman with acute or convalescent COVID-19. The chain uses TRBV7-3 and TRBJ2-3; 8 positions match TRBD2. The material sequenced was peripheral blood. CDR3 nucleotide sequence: TGTGCCAGCAGCCCGGGGGGGGCAGATACGCAGTATTTT. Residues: CASSPGGADTQYF.